Listed here are 17 T cell receptor beta chains from one sample, sequenced in a study of blood T cell repertoires in COVID-19. The repertoire was sequenced with immunoSEQ multiplex PCR; TCRdb's copy has only in-frame clones and lacks some. The sample lists a few hundred thousand clones, more than 75% occurring once. Sequenced: PBMCs or T cells enriched from blood (not recorded which). The origin of the receptors is a woman in her fifties or sixties who had been exposed to COVID-19.

The chain combines TRBV5-1 with TRBJ2-2; D might be TRBD2 (7 bases). V was shortened by 2 bases and J by 4 bases, with 15 bases between the two germline ends. Germline V gives CDR1 SGHRS, CDR2 YFSETQ. The CDR3 length is 16 residues. CDR3 DNA sequence: TGCGCCAGCAGCTTCGCGGGGGCCTCGGGCACCGGGGAGCTGTTTTTT. The encoded protein is CASSFAGASGTGELFF. Using reference TRBV5-1 and TRBJ2-2 for the parts outside the CDR3, the full variable domain is KAGVTQTPRYLIKTRGQQVTLSCSPISGHRSVSWYQQTPGQGLQFLFEYFSETQRNKGNFPGRFSGRQFSNSRSEMNVSTLELGDSALYLCASSFAGASGTGELFFGEGSRLTVL.

This clone has just one count. The chain links TRBV21-1 to TRBJ1-5. TRBV21-1 is listed as a pseudogene. The CDR3 extends over 11 amino acids. The CDR3 DNA sequence: TGTGCCAGCAGCAATATTTGGCCCCAGCATTTT. Residues: CASSNIWPQHF.

The J gene is TRBJ1-5, the V gene TRBV27; tentatively, D is TRBD1 (6 bases). The germline CDR1 and CDR2 sequences are MNHEY and SMNVEV (reference sequence). The CDR3 spans 14 residues. Deletions cut 5 bases from V and 6 bases from J, with 14 bases between. The CDR3 here is CASSPYRVGQPQHF. The CDR3, as DNA: TGTGCCAGCAGTCCCTACAGGGTTGGTCAGCCCCAGCATTTT.

J is TRBJ1-2 and V is TRBV10-3, with 8 positions matching TRBD1. The V gene end was trimmed by 8 bases and the J gene end by 4 bases; junction bases not matched to a gene: 3. The CDR3 is made up of 12 amino acids. The germline V gene encodes CDR1 ENHRY and CDR2 SYGVKD. CDR3 region: CAILQGAYGYTF. In nucleotides, the CDR3 is TGTGCCATCCTTCAGGGGGCCTATGGCTACACCTTC.

This chain connects TRBV7-9 to TRBJ1-4; 11 positions agree with TRBD1. With V trimmed by 5 bases and J by 2 bases, 4 bases remained unmatched. CDR1 is SEHNR, CDR2 FQNEAQ, per germline (reference sequence). The length of the CDR3 is 16 residues. The chain's CDR3 is CASSPGTGGTNEKLFF. DNA for the CDR3: TGTGCCAGCAGCCCTGGGACAGGGGGGACTAATGAAAAACTGTTTTTT.

V is TRBV5-5 and J is TRBJ2-2, with D unclear. V lost 0 bases, J lost 1 base, and 10 bases lay in between. The germline V gene encodes CDR1 SGHKS and CDR2 YYEKEE (reference sequence). The CDR3 consists of 16 residues. For the CDR3, the DNA is TGTGCCAGCAGCTTGGTATCGACATTGAACACCGGGGAGCTGTTTTTT. Protein: CASSLVSTLNTGELFF. The full variable domain, in which reference TRBV5-5 and TRBJ2-2 provide the parts outside the CDR3, is DAGVTQSPTHLIKTRGQQVTLRCSPISGHKSVSWYQQVLGQGPQFIFQYYEKEERGRGNFPDRFSARQFPNYSSELNVNALLLGDSALYLCASSLVSTLNTGELFFGEGSRLTVL.

Only a few counts were recorded for this clone. The gene calls are TRBV2 and TRBJ2-2; no clear D. V lost 4 bases and J 0 bases, leaving 6 bases between the germline ends. The CDR3 runs to 14 residues. From germline, CDR1 is SNHLY and CDR2 FYNNEI. The CDR3 DNA is TGTGCCAGCAGTGCTGGAGCGAACACCGGGGAGCTGTTTTTT. This sequence encodes CASSAGANTGELFF.

This chain uses TRBV2 with TRBJ1-4; weak D call: TRBD1 (6 bases). Trimming left V 5 bases short and J 4 bases short, with 14 bases between. Germline values: CDR1 SNHLY, CDR2 FYNNEI. The CDR3 extends over 15 amino acids. CDR3 DNA: TGTGCCAGCAGTATTACAGGGATCGGTAATGAAAAACTGTTTTTT. As protein: CASSITGIGNEKLFF. Based on the CDR3 plus reference TRBV2 and TRBJ1-4, the full variable domain is EPEVTQTPSHQVTQMGQEVILRCVPISNHLYFYWYRQILGQKVEFLVSFYNNEISEKSEIFDDQFSVERPDGSNFTLKIRSTKLEDSAMYFCASSITGIGNEKLFFGSGTQLSVL.

This clone was observed a few times. V gene TRBV2 combines with J gene TRBJ1-2; D remains unclear. The CDR3 totals 11 residues. Looked up from germline, CDR1 is SNHLY and CDR2 is FYNNEI. The V end was cut by 9 bases, the J end by 1 base, with 6 bases between. CDR3 amino acids: CASTDNYGYTF. CDR3 DNA sequence: TGTGCCAGTACAGATAACTATGGCTACACCTTC. Looking up the rest from reference TRBV2 and TRBJ1-2 gives the full variable domain: EPEVTQTPSHQVTQMGQEVILRCVPISNHLYFYWYRQILGQKVEFLVSFYNNEISEKSEIFDDQFSVERPDGSNFTLKIRSTKLEDSAMYFCASTDNYGYTFGSGTRLTVV.

This chain joins TRBV27 and TRBJ2-1; the match to TRBD2 covers 7 bases. V was pared by 6 bases and J by 10 bases, with 12 bases of the junction left unmatched. Germline CDR1 and CDR2: MNHEY and SMNVEV (reference sequence). The CDR3 is made up of 14 amino acids. CDR3 in amino acids: CASSPRLAIREQFF. CDR3 DNA: TGTGCCAGCAGCCCTAGACTAGCAATACGGGAGCAGTTCTTC.

This clone was counted a single time. The rearrangement links TRBV19 to TRBJ1-4; TRBD1 matches at 9 bases. V lost 6 bases and J lost 2; bases outside the gene matches: 4. The CDR3 is 15 residues long. Germline V gene lookup returns CDR1 LNHDA and CDR2 SQIVND (reference sequence). CDR3 coding DNA: TGTGCCAGTAGCTCTACAGGGGGCACTAATGAAAAACTGTTTTTT. Its protein is CASSSTGGTNEKLFF.

The chain has TRBV7-9 and TRBJ1-3, with a possible D match to TRBD1 (5 bases). V lost 5 bases and J lost 0, with 14 bases in between. This CDR3 is 16 amino acids long. Per germline, CDR1 SEHNR and CDR2 FQNEAQ (reference sequence). CDR3 sequence reads: CASSRLQVLSGNTIYF. The DNA of the CDR3 is TGTGCCAGCAGCCGTCTACAGGTGCTCTCTGGAAACACCATATATTTT.

The chain carries TRBV10-3 and TRBJ1-5; D remains unclear. CDR3 length equals 16 residues. Germline assignment: CDR1 ENHRY and CDR2 SYGVKD. Trimming pared 0 bases from V and 3 bases from J, leaving 12 bases between. The CDR3: CAISESNAGYNQPQHF. CDR3 in DNA: TGTGCCATCAGTGAGTCGAACGCGGGGTACAATCAGCCCCAGCATTTT.

The V and J genes are TRBV28 and TRBJ2-3, with 13 bases matching TRBD2. With 4 bases clipped from V and 0 bases from J, the junction kept 13 bases outside the gene matches. This CDR3 comprises 20 residues. Per the germline V gene, CDR1 is MDHEN and CDR2 is SYDVKM. CDR3 bases: TGTGCCAGCAGTTCCCCTACTGGACTAGCGGGGGACCCTAGCACAGATACGCAGTATTTT. It translates to CASSSPTGLAGDPSTDTQYF.

The chain joins TRBV29-1 to TRBJ2-4; the match to TRBD1 covers 7 bases. Losses at the gene ends were 5 bases for V and 8 bases for J; bases not matched to a gene: 3. The CDR3 totals 11 residues. The V gene's germline CDR1 is SQVTM and CDR2 ANQGSEA. The CDR3 region is CSVLTGDIQYF. CDR3 in DNA: TGCAGCGTTCTCACAGGGGACATTCAGTACTTC.

This clone was seen once. V and J are TRBV27 and TRBJ1-1; the match to TRBD1 covers 9 bases. Trimming cost V 2 bases and J 7 bases; bases outside gene matches: 11. CDR3 length equals 16 residues. Germline CDR1 reads MNHEY; CDR2 reads SMNVEV (reference sequence). CDR3 DNA: TGTGCCAGCAGTTTAGAGTGGCGACAGGGGGGAGGTGAAGCTTTCTTT. Its protein product is CASSLEWRQGGGEAFF.

This chain links TRBV3-1 (or the pseudogene TRBV3-2) with TRBJ2-1, with TRBD2 matching 7 bases. This CDR3 has 14 residues. The germline gives CDR1 LGHDT, CDR2 YNNKEL (reference sequence). The J segment lost 5 bases and the V segment lost 2 bases, leaving 3 bases of the junction unmatched. The chain's CDR3 is CASSQSGTHNEQFF. Here the CDR3 DNA reads TGTGCCAGCAGCCAAAGCGGGACCCACAATGAGCAGTTCTTC.